This entry is about one T cell receptor beta chain. The data were produced by immunoSEQ multiplex PCR, yet TCRdb's version contains in-frame clones alone and is incomplete. The sample contains roughly 41,000 clones, approximately 83% of which appear only once. Germline CDR1 is MGHRA and CDR2 is YSYEKL. CDR3 length equals 14 residues. V was shortened by 1 base and J by 8 bases, with 14 bases between the two germline ends. This record comes from a study of PD-L1 blockade in urothelial cancer. Study details: Men with urothelial cancer arising in the bladder made up about 85% of the roughly 29 patients. Each blood sample yielded a median of approximately 140,000 T cells.

The input for sequencing was PBMCs, taken around atezolizumab (anti-PD-L1) treatment. The chain has TRBV4-1 and TRBJ1-2; D ambiguous. This TCR was sampled from a man aged 60 to 75 with urothelial cancer. CDR3 nucleotide sequence: TGCGCCAGCAGCCAAGCGGGCGGGGTGGAAGGCTACACCTTC. Amino acids: CASSQAGGVEGYTF.